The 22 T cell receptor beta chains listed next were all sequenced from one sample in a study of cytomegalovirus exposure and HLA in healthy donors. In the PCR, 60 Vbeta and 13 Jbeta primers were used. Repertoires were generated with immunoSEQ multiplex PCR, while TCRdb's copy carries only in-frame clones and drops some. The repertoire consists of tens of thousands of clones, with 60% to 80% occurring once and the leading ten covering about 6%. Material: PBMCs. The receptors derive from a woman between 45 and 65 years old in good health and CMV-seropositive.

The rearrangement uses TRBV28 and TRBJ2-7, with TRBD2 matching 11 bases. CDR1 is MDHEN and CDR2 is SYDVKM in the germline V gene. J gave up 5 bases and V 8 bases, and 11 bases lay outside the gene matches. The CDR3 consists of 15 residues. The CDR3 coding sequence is TGTGCCAGCTCCCCACAGCTAGCGGGAGGAAACGAGCAGTACTTC. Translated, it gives CASSPQLAGGNEQYF.

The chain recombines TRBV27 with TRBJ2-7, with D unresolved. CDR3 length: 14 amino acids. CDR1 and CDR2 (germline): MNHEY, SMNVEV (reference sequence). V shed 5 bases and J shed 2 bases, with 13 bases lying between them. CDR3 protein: CASSPSVGPYEQYF. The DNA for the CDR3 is TGTGCCAGCAGTCCCAGCGTAGGCCCCTACGAGCAGTACTTC.

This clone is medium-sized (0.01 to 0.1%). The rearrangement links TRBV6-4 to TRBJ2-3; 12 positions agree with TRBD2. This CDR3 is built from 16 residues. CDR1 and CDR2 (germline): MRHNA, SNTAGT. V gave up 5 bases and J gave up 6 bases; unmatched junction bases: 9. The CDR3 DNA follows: TGTGCCAGCAGTTCCTCCGCTAGCGGGGGGGGCGATACGCAGTATTTT. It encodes CASSSSASGGGDTQYF.

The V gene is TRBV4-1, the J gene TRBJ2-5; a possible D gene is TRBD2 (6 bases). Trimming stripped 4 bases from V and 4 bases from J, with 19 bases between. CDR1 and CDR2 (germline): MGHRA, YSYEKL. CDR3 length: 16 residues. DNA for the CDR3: TGCGCCAGCAGCCCCACACCGGGACTTGGATCAGAGACCCAGTACTTC. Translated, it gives CASSPTPGLGSETQYF.

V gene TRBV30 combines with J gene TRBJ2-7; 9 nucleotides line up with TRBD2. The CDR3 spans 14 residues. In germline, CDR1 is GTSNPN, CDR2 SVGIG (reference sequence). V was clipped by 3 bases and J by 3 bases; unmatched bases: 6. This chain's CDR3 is CAWSPGTSNYEQYF. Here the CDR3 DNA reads TGTGCCTGGAGCCCCGGGACTAGCAACTACGAGCAGTACTTC.

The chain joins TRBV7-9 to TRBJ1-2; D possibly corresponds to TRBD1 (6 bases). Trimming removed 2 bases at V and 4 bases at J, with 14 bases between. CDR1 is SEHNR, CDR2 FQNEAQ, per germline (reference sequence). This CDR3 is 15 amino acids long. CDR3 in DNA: TGTGCCAGCAGCTTACCGGCAGGGGATATCTATGGCTACACCTTC. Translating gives CASSLPAGDIYGYTF.

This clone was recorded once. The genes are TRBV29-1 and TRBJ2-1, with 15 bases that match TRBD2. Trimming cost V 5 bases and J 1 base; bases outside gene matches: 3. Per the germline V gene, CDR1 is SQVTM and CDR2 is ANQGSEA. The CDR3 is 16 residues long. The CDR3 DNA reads TGCAGCGTTTTAGGGACTAGCGGGGGGTCCTACAATGAGCAGTTCTTC. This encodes CSVLGTSGGSYNEQFF.

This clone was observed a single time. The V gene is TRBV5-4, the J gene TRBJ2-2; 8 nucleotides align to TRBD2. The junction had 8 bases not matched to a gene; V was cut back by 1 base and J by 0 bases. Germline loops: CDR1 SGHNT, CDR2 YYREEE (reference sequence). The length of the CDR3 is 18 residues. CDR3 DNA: TGTGCCAGCAGCTTGTTTGCGGGAGGCTACGCGAACACCGGGGAGCTGTTTTTT. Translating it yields CASSLFAGGYANTGELFF.

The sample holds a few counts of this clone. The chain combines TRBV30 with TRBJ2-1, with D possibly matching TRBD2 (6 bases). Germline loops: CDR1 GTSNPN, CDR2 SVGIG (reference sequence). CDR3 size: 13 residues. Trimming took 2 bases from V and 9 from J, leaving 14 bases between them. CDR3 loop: CAWSSGTQPEQFF. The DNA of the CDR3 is TGTGCCTGGAGTTCCGGGACTCAACCTGAGCAGTTCTTC.

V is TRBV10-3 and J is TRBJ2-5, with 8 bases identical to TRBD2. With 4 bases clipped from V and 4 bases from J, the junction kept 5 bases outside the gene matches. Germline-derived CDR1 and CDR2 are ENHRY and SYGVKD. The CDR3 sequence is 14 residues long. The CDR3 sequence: CAISGLARSETQYF. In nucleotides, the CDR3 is TGTGCCATCAGTGGACTAGCGAGGTCAGAGACCCAGTACTTC.

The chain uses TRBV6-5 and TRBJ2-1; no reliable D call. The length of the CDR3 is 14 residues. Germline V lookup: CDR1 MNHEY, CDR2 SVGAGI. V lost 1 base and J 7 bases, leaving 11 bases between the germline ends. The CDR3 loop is CASSYLTLRNEQFF. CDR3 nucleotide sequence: TGTGCCAGCAGTTACTTGACTCTACGAAATGAGCAGTTCTTC.

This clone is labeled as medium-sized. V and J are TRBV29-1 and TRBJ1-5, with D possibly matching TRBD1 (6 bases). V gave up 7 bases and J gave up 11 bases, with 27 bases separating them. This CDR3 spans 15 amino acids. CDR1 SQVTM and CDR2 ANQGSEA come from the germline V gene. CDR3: CSALTTDYKDSAQHF. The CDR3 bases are TGCAGCGCGTTGACCACTGACTACAAGGACAGTGCCCAGCATTTT.

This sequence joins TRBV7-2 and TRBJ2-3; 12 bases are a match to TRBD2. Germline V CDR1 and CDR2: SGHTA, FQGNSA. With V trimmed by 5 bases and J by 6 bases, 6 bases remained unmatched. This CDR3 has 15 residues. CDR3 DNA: TGTGCCAGCAGCCGGACTAGCGGGGTAGCGGATACGCAGTATTTT. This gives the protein CASSRTSGVADTQYF.

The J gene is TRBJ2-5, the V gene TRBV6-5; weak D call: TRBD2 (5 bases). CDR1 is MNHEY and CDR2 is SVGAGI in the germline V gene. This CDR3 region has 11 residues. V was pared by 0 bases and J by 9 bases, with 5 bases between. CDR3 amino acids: CASSYSGAQYF. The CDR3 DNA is TGTGCCAGCAGTTACTCGGGAGCCCAGTACTTC.

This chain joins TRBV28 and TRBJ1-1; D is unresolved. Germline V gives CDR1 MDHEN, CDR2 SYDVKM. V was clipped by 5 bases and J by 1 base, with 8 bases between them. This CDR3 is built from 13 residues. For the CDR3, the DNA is TGTGCCAGCAGTCCACACAAGAACACTGAAGCTTTCTTT. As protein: CASSPHKNTEAFF.

The CDR3 loop reads CASSQDSAGGGNEQFF. CDR3 DNA: TGTGCCAGCAGCCAAGATTCGGCGGGAGGGGGGAATGAGCAGTTCTTC. The chain joins TRBV4-2 to TRBJ2-1; 9 nucleotides align to TRBD2. J was trimmed by 7 bases and V by 0 bases; bases with no gene match: 7. The CDR3 loop spans 16 amino acids. Looked up from germline, CDR1 is LGHNA and CDR2 is YNFKEQ.

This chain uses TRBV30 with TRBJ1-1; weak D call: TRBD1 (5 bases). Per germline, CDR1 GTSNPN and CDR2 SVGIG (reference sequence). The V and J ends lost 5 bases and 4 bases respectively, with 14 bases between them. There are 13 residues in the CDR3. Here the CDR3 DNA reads TGTGCCTGGGAAAGCGGGGCTGCCACTGAAGCTTTCTTT. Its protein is CAWESGAATEAFF. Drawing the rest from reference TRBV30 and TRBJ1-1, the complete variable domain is SQTIHQWPATLVQPVGSPLSLECTVEGTSNPNLYWYRQAAGRGLQLLFYSVGIGQISSEVPQNLSASRPQDRQFILSSKKLLLSDSGFYLCAWESGAATEAFFGQGTRLTVV.

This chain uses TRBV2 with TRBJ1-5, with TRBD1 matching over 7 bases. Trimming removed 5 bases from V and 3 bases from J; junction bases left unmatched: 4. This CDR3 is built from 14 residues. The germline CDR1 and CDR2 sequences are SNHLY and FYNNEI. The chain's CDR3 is CASSRGQNNQPQHF. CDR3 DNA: TGTGCCAGCAGTAGGGGACAGAACAATCAGCCCCAGCATTTT.

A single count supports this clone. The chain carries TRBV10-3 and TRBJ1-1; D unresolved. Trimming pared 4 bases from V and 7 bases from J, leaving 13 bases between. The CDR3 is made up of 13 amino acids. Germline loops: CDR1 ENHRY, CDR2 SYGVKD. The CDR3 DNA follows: TGTGCCATCAGTGCCCCCACGCTAGATGAAGCTTTCTTT. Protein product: CAISAPTLDEAFF.

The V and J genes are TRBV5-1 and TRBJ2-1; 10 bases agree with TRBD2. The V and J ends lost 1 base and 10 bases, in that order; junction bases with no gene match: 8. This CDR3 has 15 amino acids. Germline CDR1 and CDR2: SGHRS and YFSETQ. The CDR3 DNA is TGCGCCAGCAGCTTGACTAGCGGGACGCGGATGGAGCAGTTCTTC. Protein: CASSLTSGTRMEQFF.

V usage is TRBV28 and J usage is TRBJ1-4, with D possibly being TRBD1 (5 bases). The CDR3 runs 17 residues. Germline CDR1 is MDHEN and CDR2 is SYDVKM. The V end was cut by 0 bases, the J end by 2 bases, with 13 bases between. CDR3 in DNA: TGTGCCAGCAGTTTATGGGGAGGGGCAGGGACTAATGAAAAACTGTTTTTT. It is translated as CASSLWGGAGTNEKLFF.

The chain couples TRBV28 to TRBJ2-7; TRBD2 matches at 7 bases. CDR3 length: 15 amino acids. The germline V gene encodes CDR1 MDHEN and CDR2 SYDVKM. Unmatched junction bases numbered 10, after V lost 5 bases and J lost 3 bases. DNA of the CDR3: TGTGCCAGCAGTGGCCTAGCGGTAACCGTCTACGAGCAGTACTTC. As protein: CASSGLAVTVYEQYF.